The 21 T cell receptor beta chains in this list originate from one sample, sequenced in a study of T cell changes during pregnancy in multiple sclerosis. Some clones are missing from TCRdb's copy, which holds only in-frame ones; the method was immunoSEQ multiplex PCR. This sample has roughly 93,000 clones, with about 91% found just once. The source material was peripheral blood, sampled in the first trimester of pregnancy. These receptors all stem from a female donor in good health, enrolled as a control in a pregnancy study.

The rearrangement links TRBV14 to TRBJ2-3; perhaps TRBD1 as D (5 bases). Germline values: CDR1 SGHDN, CDR2 FVKESK. V lost 1 base to trimming and J lost 1 base, with 9 bases between them. This CDR3 spans 15 amino acids. The CDR3 DNA sequence: TGTGCCAGCAGCCAAGGGGCAGGGCGCACAGATACGCAGTATTTT. Its translation: CASSQGAGRTDTQYF.

The chain couples TRBV7-3 to TRBJ2-3; the D is unclear. In germline, CDR1 is SGHTA, CDR2 FQGTGA. With 5 bases removed from V and 1 base from J, the gap between germline ends came to 13 bases. The CDR3 has 15 residues. The CDR3 DNA reads as TGTGCCAGCAGCCCCCTGGGCTTGGGCACAGATACGCAGTATTTT. This sequence encodes CASSPLGLGTDTQYF.

This clone was observed a few times. The chain employs TRBV2 and TRBJ1-6; D possibly corresponds to TRBD1 (6 bases). Per germline, CDR1 SNHLY and CDR2 FYNNEI. Trimming took 2 bases from V and 10 from J, leaving 12 bases between them. This CDR3 has 14 amino acids. The CDR3 spells CASSEKGGSSPLHF. The CDR3 nucleotides are TGTGCCAGCAGTGAAAAGGGGGGGTCCTCACCCCTCCACTTT.

V usage is TRBV5-1 and J usage is TRBJ2-1; 8 bases line up with TRBD1. There are 14 residues in the CDR3. V gave up 0 bases and J gave up 5 bases; unmatched junction bases: 1. The germline CDR1 and CDR2 sequences are SGHRS and YFSETQ. This CDR3 reads CASSLGTGNNEQFF. The CDR3, as DNA: TGCGCCAGCAGCTTGGGGACAGGGAACAATGAGCAGTTCTTC.

The V call is TRBV7-6, the J call TRBJ1-1; no reliable D call. The CDR3 consists of 16 residues. CDR1 is SGHVS and CDR2 is FNYEAQ in the germline V gene. Trimming took 4 bases from V and 1 from J, leaving 16 bases between them. CDR3 amino acids: CASSYMREHQNTEAFF. In nucleotides, the CDR3 is TGTGCCAGCAGCTACATGAGGGAACACCAGAACACTGAAGCTTTCTTT.

This clone has just one count. V is TRBV28 and J is TRBJ1-5; 9 bases fit TRBD1. J was trimmed by 7 bases and V by 5 bases; bases with no gene match: 6. Germline values: CDR1 MDHEN, CDR2 SYDVKM. This CDR3 region has 14 residues. CDR3: CASSLRTGAQPQHF. DNA for the CDR3: TGTGCCAGCAGTCTTAGGACAGGGGCACAGCCCCAGCATTTT. Using reference TRBV28 and TRBJ1-5 for the parts outside the CDR3, the full variable domain is DVKVTQSSRYLVKRTGEKVFLECVQDMDHENMFWYRQDPGLGLRLIYFSYDVKMKEKGDIPEGYSVSREKKERFSLILESASTNQTSMYLCASSLRTGAQPQHFGDGTRLSIL.

This sequence joins TRBV7-2 and TRBJ2-3; TRBD2 aligns across 11 bases. The ends lost 1 base at V and 3 bases at J; junction bases unmatched: 3. There are 16 residues in the CDR3. Germline assignment: CDR1 SGHTA and CDR2 FQGNSA. This CDR3 is CASSLGSSGGTDTQYF. The CDR3 region has the DNA TGTGCCAGCAGCTTAGGCTCTAGCGGGGGGACAGATACGCAGTATTTT.

The chain has TRBV5-6 and TRBJ1-1; no firm D call. CDR3 size: 12 residues. Per germline, CDR1 SGHDT and CDR2 YYEEEE. V lost 1 base and J lost 11, with 12 bases in between. In DNA form, the CDR3 reads TGTGCCAGCAGCTTGTCTTCCGGGTGGGCTTTCTTT. Its protein is CASSLSSGWAFF.

The V and J genes are TRBV4-1 and TRBJ2-1; 7 bases are a match to TRBD2. From germline, CDR1 is MGHRA and CDR2 YSYEKL. Trimming at V came to 3 bases and at J to 4 bases, leaving 9 bases not matched to a gene. The CDR3 contains 16 residues. As DNA, the CDR3 is TGCGCCAGCAGCCAGGCCCCGGGACTACGGTACAATGAGCAGTTCTTC. It encodes CASSQAPGLRYNEQFF.

The rearrangement joins TRBV12-5 to TRBJ2-1; 7 bases are a match to TRBD2. Germline trimming cut 0 bases from V and 6 bases from J; bases unmatched to any gene: 5. Germline V gene lookup returns CDR1 LGHNT and CDR2 FRNRAP. The CDR3 is made up of 15 amino acids. In DNA, the CDR3 is TGTGCTAGTGGTTTGGTACCTGGCGGGGGCAATGAGCAGTTCTTC. It specifies CASGLVPGGGNEQFF.

This chain links TRBV7-6 with TRBJ2-3; no clear D gene. The CDR3 sequence is 12 residues long. Germline V gene sequence: CDR1 SGHVS, CDR2 FNYEAQ. V lost 8 bases, J lost 5 bases, and 11 bases lay in between. The CDR3 here is CASAQQVDTQYF. In nucleotides, the CDR3 is TGTGCCAGCGCACAGCAGGTAGATACGCAGTATTTT.

This clone was counted between two and nine times. The J gene is TRBJ1-2, the V gene TRBV6-5; unclear D gene. This CDR3 region has 12 residues. Germline V lookup: CDR1 MNHEY, CDR2 SVGAGI. V lost 10 bases and J lost 1, with 10 bases in between. The CDR3 DNA reads TGTGCCACCCAGGCGGGTAACTATGGCTACACCTTC. Protein product: CATQAGNYGYTF.

The CDR3 nucleotides read TGTGCCAGCAGCTTATTTCAGGGTGGATCCAATGAGCAGTTCTTC. Translated, it gives CASSLFQGGSNEQFF. The chain combines TRBV11-1 with TRBJ2-1; perhaps TRBD1 as D (5 bases). CDR1 SGHAT and CDR2 FQDESV come from the germline V gene (reference sequence). The CDR3 is 15 residues long. The V end lost 2 bases, the J end lost 6 bases, and 14 bases lay between the germline ends. Drawing the rest from reference TRBV11-1 and TRBJ2-1, the complete variable domain is EAEVAQSPRYKITEKSQAVAFWCDPISGHATLYWYRQILGQGPELLVQFQDESVVDDSQLPKDRFSAERLKGVDSTLKIQPAELGDSAMYLCASSLFQGGSNEQFFGPGTRLTVL.

This sequence joins TRBV9 and TRBJ2-6; the match to TRBD1 covers 8 bases. The CDR3 runs to 18 residues. Looked up from germline, CDR1 is SGDLS and CDR2 is YYNGEE. V lost 3 bases to trimming and J lost 0 bases; unmatched junction nucleotides: 8. CDR3 DNA: TGTGCCAGCAGCGCCTCGGGACAGGTTCTCTCTGGGGCCAACGTCCTGACTTTC. It encodes CASSASGQVLSGANVLTF.

The chain combines TRBV30 with TRBJ1-2; 8 bases line up with TRBD1. Trimming took 0 bases from V and 8 from J; bases not matched to a gene: 5. Germline lookup yields CDR1 GTSNPN and CDR2 SVGIG (reference sequence). The CDR3 has 13 residues. The CDR3 region is CAWSVQGVRGYTF. The CDR3 coding sequence is TGTGCCTGGAGTGTACAGGGGGTTCGGGGCTACACCTTC.

The rearrangement links TRBV5-8 to TRBJ1-1, with 9 bases fitting TRBD1. The CDR3 totals 15 residues. Germline V gives CDR1 SGHTS, CDR2 YDEGEE. The V segment lost 4 bases and the J segment 0 bases; nucleotides outside the gene matches: 4. The CDR3 loop reads CASSQGQGLNTEAFF. For the CDR3, the DNA is TGTGCCAGCAGCCAGGGACAGGGATTGAACACTGAAGCTTTCTTT.

The rearrangement links TRBV28 to TRBJ2-3, with a tentative D call TRBD2 (7 bases). The CDR3 totals 18 residues. The V end lost 2 bases, the J end lost 2 bases, and 20 bases lay between the germline ends. Germline assignment: CDR1 MDHEN and CDR2 SYDVKM. CDR3 in amino acids: CASSLVYREAGLTDTQYF. Written as DNA, the CDR3 is TGTGCCAGCAGTTTAGTTTACAGGGAAGCGGGGCTCACAGATACGCAGTATTTT.

This clone showed up just a few times. The chain uses TRBV23-1 and TRBJ1-1; 9 bases align to TRBD1. TRBV23-1 falls under the ORF class, with uncertain function. V gave up 2 bases and J gave up 1 base; unmatched junction bases: 11. The CDR3 runs 18 residues. CDR3 region: CASSQRTGGGEKNTEAFF. As DNA, the CDR3 is TGCGCCAGCAGTCAACGTACAGGGGGCGGGGAGAAGAACACTGAAGCTTTCTTT.

The chain carries TRBV27 and TRBJ2-1; 15 bases map to TRBD2. V gave up 5 bases and J gave up 4 bases; unmatched junction bases: 6. The CDR3 covers 17 residues. Germline V gene lookup returns CDR1 MNHEY and CDR2 SMNVEV (reference sequence). CDR3 loop: CASSPGTSGGTYNEQFF. CDR3 nucleotides: TGTGCCAGCAGTCCAGGGACTAGCGGGGGGACTTACAATGAGCAGTTCTTC.

The chain is built from TRBV11-3 and TRBJ1-1, with D perhaps TRBD1 (6 bases). Trimming stripped 4 bases from V and 8 bases from J, with 14 bases between. Per the germline V gene, CDR1 is SGHNT and CDR2 is YENEEA. The CDR3 is 13 residues long. The DNA for the CDR3 is TGTGCCAGCAGCTCGACTGGGGGGGGCGAAGCTTTCTTT. Its translation: CASSSTGGGEAFF.

The J gene is TRBJ2-7, the V gene TRBV4-3; maybe TRBD2 (6 bases). Trimming took off 0 bases at V and 0 bases at J, with 12 bases between the two ends. Germline V gene sequence: CDR1 LGHNA, CDR2 YSLEER. There are 16 residues in the CDR3. The CDR3 coding sequence is TGCGCCAGCAGCCAAGAGGTAGGCGGGGCCTCCTACGAGCAGTACTTC. This translates into CASSQEVGGASYEQYF.